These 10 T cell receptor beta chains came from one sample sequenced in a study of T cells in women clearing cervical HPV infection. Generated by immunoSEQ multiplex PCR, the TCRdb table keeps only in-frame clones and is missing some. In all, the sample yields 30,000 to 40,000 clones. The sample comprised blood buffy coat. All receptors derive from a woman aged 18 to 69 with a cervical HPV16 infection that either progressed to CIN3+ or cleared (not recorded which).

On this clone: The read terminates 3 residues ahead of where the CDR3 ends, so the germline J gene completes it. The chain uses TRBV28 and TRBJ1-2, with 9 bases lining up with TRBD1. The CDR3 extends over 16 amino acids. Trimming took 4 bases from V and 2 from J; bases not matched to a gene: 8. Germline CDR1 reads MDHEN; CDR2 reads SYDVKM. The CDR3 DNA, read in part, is TGTGCCAGCAGTTACTATTGGACAGGGGAGAACTATGGC. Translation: CASSYYWTGENYG. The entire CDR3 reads CASSYYWTGENYGYTF.

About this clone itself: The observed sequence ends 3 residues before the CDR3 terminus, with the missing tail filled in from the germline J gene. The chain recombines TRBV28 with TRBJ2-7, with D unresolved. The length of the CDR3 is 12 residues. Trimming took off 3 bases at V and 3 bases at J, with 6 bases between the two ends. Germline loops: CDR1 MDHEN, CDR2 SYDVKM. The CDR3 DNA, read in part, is TGTGCCAGCAGTTTCAGAGACTACGAG. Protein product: CASSFRDYE. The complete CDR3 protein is CASSFRDYEQYF.

The covered CDR3 bases are TGTGCCAGTAGTAAGGGGGAGAATGAAAAG. It encodes CASSKGENEK. The entire CDR3 sequence reads CASSKGENEKLFF. V usage is TRBV19 and J usage is TRBJ2-2, with D perhaps matching TRBD1 (6 bases). The sequenced fragment ends 3 residues before the CDR3 boundary, so the rest is inferred from the germline J gene. This CDR3 spans 13 amino acids. Germline CDR1 and CDR2: LNHDA and SQIVND (reference sequence).

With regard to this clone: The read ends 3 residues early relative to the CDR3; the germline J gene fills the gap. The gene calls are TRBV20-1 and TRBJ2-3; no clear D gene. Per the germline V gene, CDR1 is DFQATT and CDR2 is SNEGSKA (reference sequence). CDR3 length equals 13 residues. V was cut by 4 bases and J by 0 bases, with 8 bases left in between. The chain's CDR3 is CSAKYSSTDTQYF. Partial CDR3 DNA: TGCAGTGCTAAATATTCTAGCACAGATACG.

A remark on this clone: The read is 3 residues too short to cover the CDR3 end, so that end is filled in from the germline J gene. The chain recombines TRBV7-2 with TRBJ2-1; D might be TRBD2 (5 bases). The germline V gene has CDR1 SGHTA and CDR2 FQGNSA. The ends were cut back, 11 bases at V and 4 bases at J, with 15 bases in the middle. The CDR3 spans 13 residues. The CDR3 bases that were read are TGTGCCCAAAGCTCGGGGTTATACAATGAG. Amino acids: CAQSSGLYNE. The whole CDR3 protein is CAQSSGLYNEQFF.

The covered CDR3 bases are TGCGCCAGCAGCTTGGCCTTTGACAGTGAAGAGACG. It yields the protein CASSLAFDSEET. The full-length CDR3 reads as CASSLAFDSEETQYF. J is TRBJ2-3 and V is TRBV5-1; D possibly corresponds to TRBD1 (5 bases). The read terminates 3 residues ahead of where the CDR3 ends, so the germline J gene completes it. The CDR3 runs 15 residues. Germline-derived CDR1 and CDR2 are SGHRS and YFSETQ.

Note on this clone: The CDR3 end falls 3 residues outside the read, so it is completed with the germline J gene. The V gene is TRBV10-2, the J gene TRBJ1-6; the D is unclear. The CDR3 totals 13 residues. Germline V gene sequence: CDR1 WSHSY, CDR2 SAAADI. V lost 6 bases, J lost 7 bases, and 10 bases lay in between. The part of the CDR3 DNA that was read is TGCGCCAGCAGGCCCGGAGGGAATTCACCC. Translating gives CASRPGGNSP. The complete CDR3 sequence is CASRPGGNSPLHF.

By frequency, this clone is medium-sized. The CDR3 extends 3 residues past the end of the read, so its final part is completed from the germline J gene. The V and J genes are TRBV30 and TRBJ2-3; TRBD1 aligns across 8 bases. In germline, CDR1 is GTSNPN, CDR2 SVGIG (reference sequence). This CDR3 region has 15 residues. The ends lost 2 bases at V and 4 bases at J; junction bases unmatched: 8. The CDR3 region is CAWSTLTGDSDTQYF. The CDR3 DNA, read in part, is TGTGCCTGGAGTACTTTGACAGGGGACTCAGATACG.

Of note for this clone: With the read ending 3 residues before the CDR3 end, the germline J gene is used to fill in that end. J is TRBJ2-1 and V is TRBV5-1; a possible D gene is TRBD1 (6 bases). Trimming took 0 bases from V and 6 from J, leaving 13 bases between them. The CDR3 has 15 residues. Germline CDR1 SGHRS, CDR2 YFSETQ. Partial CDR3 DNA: TGCGCCAGCAGCTTGGAGTCCAGGGGCCCCAATGAG. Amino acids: CASSLESRGPNE. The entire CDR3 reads CASSLESRGPNEQFF.

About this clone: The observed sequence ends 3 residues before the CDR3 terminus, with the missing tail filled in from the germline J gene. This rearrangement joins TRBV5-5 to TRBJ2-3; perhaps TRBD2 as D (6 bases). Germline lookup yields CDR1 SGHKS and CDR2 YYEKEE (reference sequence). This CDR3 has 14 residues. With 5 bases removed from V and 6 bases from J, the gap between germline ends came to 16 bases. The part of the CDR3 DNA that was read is TGTGCCAGCAGTTCCTTGGGCCGGGGGGATACG. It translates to CASSSLGRGDT. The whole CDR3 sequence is CASSSLGRGDTQYF. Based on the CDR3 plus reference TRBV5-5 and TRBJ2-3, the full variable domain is DAGVTQSPTHLIKTRGQQVTLRCSPISGHKSVSWYQQVLGQGPQFIFQYYEKEERGRGNFPDRFSARQFPNYSSELNVNALLLGDSALYLCASSSLGRGDTQYFGPGTRLTVL.